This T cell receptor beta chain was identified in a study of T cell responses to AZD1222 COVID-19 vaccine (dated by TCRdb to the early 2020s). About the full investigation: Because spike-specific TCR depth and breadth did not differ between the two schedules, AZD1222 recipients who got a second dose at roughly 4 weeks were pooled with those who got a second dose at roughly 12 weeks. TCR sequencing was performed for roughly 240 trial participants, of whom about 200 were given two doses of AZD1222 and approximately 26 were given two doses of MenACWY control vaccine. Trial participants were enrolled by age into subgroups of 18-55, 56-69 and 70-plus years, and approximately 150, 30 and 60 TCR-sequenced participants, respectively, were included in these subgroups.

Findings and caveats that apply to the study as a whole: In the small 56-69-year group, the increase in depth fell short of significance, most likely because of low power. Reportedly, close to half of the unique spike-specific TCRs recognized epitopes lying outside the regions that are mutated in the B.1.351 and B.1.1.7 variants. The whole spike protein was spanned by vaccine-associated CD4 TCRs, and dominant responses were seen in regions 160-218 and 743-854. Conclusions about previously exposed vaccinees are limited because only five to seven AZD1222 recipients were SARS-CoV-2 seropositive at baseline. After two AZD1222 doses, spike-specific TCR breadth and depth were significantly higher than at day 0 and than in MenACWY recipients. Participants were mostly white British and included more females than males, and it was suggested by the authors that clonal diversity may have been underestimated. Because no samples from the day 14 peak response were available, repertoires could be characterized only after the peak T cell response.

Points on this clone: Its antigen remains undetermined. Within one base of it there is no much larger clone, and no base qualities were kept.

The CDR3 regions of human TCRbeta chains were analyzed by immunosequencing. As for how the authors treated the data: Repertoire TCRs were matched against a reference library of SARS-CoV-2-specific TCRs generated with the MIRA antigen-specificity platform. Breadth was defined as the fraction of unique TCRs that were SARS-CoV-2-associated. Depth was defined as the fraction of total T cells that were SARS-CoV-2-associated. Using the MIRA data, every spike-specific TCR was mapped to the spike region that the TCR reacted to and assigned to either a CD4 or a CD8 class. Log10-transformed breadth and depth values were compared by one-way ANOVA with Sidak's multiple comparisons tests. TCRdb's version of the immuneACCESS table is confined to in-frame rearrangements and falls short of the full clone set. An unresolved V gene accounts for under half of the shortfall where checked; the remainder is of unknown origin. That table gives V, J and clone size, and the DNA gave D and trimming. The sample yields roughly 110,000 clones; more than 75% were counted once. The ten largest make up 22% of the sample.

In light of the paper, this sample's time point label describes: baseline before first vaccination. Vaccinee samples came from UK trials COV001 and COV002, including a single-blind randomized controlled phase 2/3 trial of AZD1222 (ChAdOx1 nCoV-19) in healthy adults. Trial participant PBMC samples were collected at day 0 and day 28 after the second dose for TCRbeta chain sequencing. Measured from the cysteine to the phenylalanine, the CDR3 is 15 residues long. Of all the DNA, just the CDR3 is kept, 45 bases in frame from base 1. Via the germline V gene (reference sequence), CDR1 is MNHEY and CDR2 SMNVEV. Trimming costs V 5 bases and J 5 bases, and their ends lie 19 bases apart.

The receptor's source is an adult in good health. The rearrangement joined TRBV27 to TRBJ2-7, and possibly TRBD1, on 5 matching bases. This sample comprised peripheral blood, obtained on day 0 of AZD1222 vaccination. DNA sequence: TGTGCCAGCAGTCAAAGGGCGCAGGGTCTCGACGAGCAGTACTTC. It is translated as CASSQRAQGLDEQYF.